This T cell receptor (beta chain) originates from a study of cytotoxic CD8 clonotypes in ibrutinib-treated CLL. The wider study: Results showed around 24 partial and 2 complete responses; following median about 68 months, roughly 14 remained remitted, approximately 12 advanced.

Trimming stripped 1 base from V and 4 bases from J, with 19 bases between. CDR1 and CDR2 (germline): SGHDN, FVKESK. CDR3 size: 17 residues. Sequencing was performed with immunoSEQ multiplex PCR; in TCRdb, only in-frame clones are kept and a portion is missing. The table lists about 29,000 clones, more than 75% of them singletons. The sample consisted of PBMCs, taken after 36 months of ibrutinib treatment. The chain recombines TRBV14 with TRBJ2-5; possible D gene TRBD2, 5 bases. This sequence originates from a human donor with chronic lymphocytic leukemia. The DNA of the CDR3 is TGTGCCAGCAGCCAAGCCGTAGGACTGGCAGGAGGAGAGACCCAGTACTTC. As protein: CASSQAVGLAGGETQYF.